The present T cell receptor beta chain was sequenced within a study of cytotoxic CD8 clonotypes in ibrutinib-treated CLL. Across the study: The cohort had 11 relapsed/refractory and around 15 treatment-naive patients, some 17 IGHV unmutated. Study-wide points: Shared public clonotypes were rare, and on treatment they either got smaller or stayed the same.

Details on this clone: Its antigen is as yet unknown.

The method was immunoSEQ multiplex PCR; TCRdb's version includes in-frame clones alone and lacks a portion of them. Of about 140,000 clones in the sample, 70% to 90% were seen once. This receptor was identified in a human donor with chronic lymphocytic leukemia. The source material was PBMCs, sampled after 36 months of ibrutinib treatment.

CDR3 sequence: CASSPQSSGANVLTF. DNA of the CDR3: TGTGCCAGCAGCCCTCAGTCTTCTGGGGCCAACGTCCTGACTTTC. The chain couples TRBV7-9 to TRBJ2-6; D is undetermined. V shed 5 bases and J shed 1 base, with 9 bases lying between them. Looked up from germline, CDR1 is SEHNR and CDR2 is FQNEAQ (reference sequence). The CDR3 extends over 15 amino acids.